This entry is about one T cell receptor (beta chain). The record originates from a study of control samples from healthy donors and cancer patients. The data were produced by immunoSEQ multiplex PCR, yet TCRdb's version contains in-frame clones alone and is incomplete. The table records under 450,000 clones, over 75% of them present only once. The TCR was taken from a man in his forties or fifties with head and neck cancer. Specimen: PBMCs.

The CDR3 reads CSVDLLGGDTQYF. Here the CDR3 DNA reads TGCAGCGTTGATTTGCTTGGGGGGGATACGCAGTATTTT. The V gene is TRBV29-1, the J gene TRBJ2-3; maybe TRBD2 (6 bases). Germline CDR1 is SQVTM and CDR2 is ANQGSEA. Trimming took off 3 bases at V and 6 bases at J, with 13 bases between the two ends. The length of the CDR3 is 13 residues.